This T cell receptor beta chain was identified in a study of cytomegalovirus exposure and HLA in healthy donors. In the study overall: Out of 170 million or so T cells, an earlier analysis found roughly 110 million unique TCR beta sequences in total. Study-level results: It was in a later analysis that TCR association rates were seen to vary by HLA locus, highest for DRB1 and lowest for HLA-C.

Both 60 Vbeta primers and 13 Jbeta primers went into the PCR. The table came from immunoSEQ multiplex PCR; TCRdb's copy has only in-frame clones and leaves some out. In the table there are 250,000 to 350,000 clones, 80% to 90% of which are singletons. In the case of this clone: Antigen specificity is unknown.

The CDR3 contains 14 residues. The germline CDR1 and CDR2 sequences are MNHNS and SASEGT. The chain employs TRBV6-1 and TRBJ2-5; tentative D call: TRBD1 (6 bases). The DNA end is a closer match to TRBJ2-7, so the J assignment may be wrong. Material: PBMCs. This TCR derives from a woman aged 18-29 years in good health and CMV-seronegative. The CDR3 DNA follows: TGTGCCAGCAGTGATTACGGACAGACCTACGAGCAGTACTTC. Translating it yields CASSDYGQTYEQYF.